This T cell receptor beta chain was found in a study of blood T cell repertoires in COVID-19 (dated by TCRdb to the early 2020s). Study-wide context: Samples from collaborators originated in the United States, Italy and Spain and spanned both the acute and convalescent phases of COVID-19. The material from the prospective study consisted of cDNA or gDNA derived from T cells, B-cell-depleted T cells, or PBMCs. Deeply sampled blood TCRbeta repertoires from subjects exposed to, actively infected with, or recovered from COVID-19 were included in the dataset. A freely available public database, intended as a resource for researchers studying the immune response to SARS-CoV-2, is where the repertoires were released. Samples were obtained from the ongoing ImmuneRACE study (first 160 participants) and from some 1,300 subjects provided by 6 global collaborators. Sample metadata almost always included a de-identified subject ID, COVID-19 status, age in years and sex. Where available, HLA class I and class II types were taken from metadata supplied by the sample provider and were not determined by assay-based typing.

As to this clone: Its antigen is still unknown. No much larger clonotype is one base removed from it; base qualities were not supplied.

V loses 5 bases of germline sequence and J loses 5 bases, and the interval between the two ends is 16 bases. Its CDR3 holds 15 amino acids, cysteine through phenylalanine. The entry retains the CDR3 DNA only, 45 bases that are in frame from base 1. The germline V gene encodes CDR1 SGHRS and CDR2 YFSETQ. TCRbeta CDR3 regions were amplified from genomic DNA using the immunoSEQ Assay, a bias-controlled multiplex PCR. The study's own analysis went as follows. The number of nucleated cells in each sample was estimated from the amplification of reference gene primers within the assay. To quantify the absolute abundance of each unique TCRbeta CDR3 rearrangement, sequence reads were collapsed and filtered. For each sample, productive Simpson clonality was calculated as the square root of Simpson's diversity index across productive rearrangements. As stored in TCRdb, this immuneACCESS dataset retains in-frame rearrangements with V and J assigned. A fraction of the clones does not appear; measured against another copy, unresolved V genes explain less than half of the discrepancy, and the remainder lacks a known reason. That table furnishes V, J and clone size, whereas the DNA furnished D and trimming. The sample data list about 250,000 clones, and 86% of these were observed just once. The ten most abundant clones make up approximately 6% of the sample.

One collaborating source in Seattle enrolled patients during active infection and followed them longitudinally through the course of disease. Each collaborating institution followed its own protocols to collect whole blood in K2EDTA tubes. For TCRbeta analysis, collaborators shipped samples as frozen whole blood, isolated PBMCs, or DNA extracted from either of those sample types. What the research found in general, with its limitations: Clinical and demographic metadata were provided uncurated, with the amount varying by source and participant.

The TCR originated in a woman older than 75 with COVID-19, enrolled during active disease. The sample taken for sequencing was peripheral blood. The rearranged segments are TRBV5-1 and TRBJ2-2, with a tentative D gene TRBD2 over 6 matching bases. Here is the DNA: TGCGCCAGCAGTCCTCCGGGAGTACAGACCGGGGAGCTGTTTTTT. Protein translation: CASSPPGVQTGELFF.